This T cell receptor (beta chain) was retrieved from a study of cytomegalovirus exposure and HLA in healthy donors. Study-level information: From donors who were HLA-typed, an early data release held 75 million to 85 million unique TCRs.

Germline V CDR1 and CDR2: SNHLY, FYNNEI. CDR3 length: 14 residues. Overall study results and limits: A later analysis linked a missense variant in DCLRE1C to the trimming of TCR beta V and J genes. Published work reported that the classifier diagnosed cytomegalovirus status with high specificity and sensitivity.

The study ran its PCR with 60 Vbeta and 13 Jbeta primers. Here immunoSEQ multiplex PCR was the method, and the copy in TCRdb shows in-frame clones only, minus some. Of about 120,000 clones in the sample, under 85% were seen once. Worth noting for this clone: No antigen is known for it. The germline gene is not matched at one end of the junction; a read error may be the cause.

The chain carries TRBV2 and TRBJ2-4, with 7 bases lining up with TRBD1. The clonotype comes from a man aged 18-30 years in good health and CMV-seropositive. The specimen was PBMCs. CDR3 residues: CASSGQGAKNSQYF. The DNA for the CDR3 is TGTGCCAGCAGTGGACAGGGAGCCAAAAACAGTCAGTACTTC. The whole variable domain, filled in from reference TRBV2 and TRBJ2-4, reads EPEVTQTPSHQVTQMGQEVILRCVPISNHLYFYWYRQILGQKVEFLVSFYNNEISEKSEIFDDQFSVERPDGSNFTLKIRSTKLEDSAMYFCASSGQGAKNSQYFGAGTRLSVL.